The next 5 T cell receptor beta chains were all read from a single sample in a study of monozygotic twins with inflammatory bowel disease. From the 5' RACE reads, TCRdb lists one entry per CDR3 protein and no DNA. The sample includes about 380,000 distinct CDR3 sequences. The sequenced sample was blood. These TCRs come from a human donor with ulcerative colitis or Crohn's disease, or a healthy co-twin of an affected twin (not recorded which).

The CDR3 loop reads CASSTQGGQETQYF. This chain joins TRBV5-1 and TRBJ2-5; no DNA is available, so the TRBD2 call from TCRdb remains unchecked. CDR1 is SGHRS, CDR2 YFSETQ, per germline. This CDR3 is built from 14 residues.

CDR3: CASHRGQGSTDTQYF. The V and J genes are TRBV28 and TRBJ2-3; the TCRdb D gene call, TRBD1, has no DNA to confirm it. CDR1 and CDR2 (germline): MDHEN, SYDVKM. This CDR3 is built from 15 residues.

The V and J genes are TRBV5-1 and TRBJ1-2; TCRdb's assignment of TRBD1 cannot be checked, as there is no DNA. CDR1 is SGHRS and CDR2 is YFSETQ in the germline V gene. CDR3 length: 15 amino acids. CDR3 amino acids: CASSSANGGAYGYTF.

This chain connects TRBV12-3 or TRBV12-4 to TRBJ2-2; TCRdb selects TRBD1, and the lack of DNA leaves this call unchecked. This CDR3 has 13 residues. The CDR3 is CASGTGGSGELFF.

The V gene is TRBV7-2, the J gene TRBJ1-6; TCRdb lists TRBD1, though no DNA is available to test this call. The CDR3 totals 15 residues. Germline V gene data show CDR1 as SGHTA and CDR2 as FQGNSA. This CDR3 is CASSGRQNNNSPLHF.